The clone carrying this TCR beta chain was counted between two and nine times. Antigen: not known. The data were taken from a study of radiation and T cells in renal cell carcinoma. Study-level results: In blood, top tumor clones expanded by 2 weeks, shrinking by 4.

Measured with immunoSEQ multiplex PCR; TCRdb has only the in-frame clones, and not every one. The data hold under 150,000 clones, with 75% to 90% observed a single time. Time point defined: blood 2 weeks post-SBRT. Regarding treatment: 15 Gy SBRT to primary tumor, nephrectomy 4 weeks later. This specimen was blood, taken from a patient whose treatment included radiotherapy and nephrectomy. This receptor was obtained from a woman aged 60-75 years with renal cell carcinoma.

CDR3 amino acids: CASSPTPSLFFNEQFF. CDR3 bases: TGTGCCAGCAGCCCGACACCTAGCCTTTTCTTCAATGAGCAGTTCTTC. The rearrangement links TRBV11-2 to TRBJ2-1; tentative D call: TRBD2 (5 bases). Germline CDR1 is SGHAT and CDR2 is FQNNGV. Deletions cut 5 bases from V and 6 bases from J, with 20 bases between. The CDR3 is 16 residues long.